This T cell receptor (beta chain) was observed in a study of T-cell reconstitution after alpha-beta-depleted transplantation in children. Regarding the study as a whole: Surviving recipient T cells and thymic progenitors underlay high day-60 TCRbeta diversity in some patients. Approximately two months post-transplant, alpha-beta T cells reportedly originated from several hundred expanded graft clones. T-cell numbers and diversity, one year after transplant, stemmed largely from T cells that were newly produced.

For this clonotype: Its specificity is unknown.

Germline CDR1 reads SEHNR; CDR2 reads FQNEAQ (reference sequence). V lost 2 bases and J lost 4, with 16 bases in between. The CDR3 consists of 16 residues. Unique molecular identifiers were used in preparing the TCRbeta library. TCRdb redid the calling of the PCR reads with MiXCR, one entry per CDR3 protein. This sample has over 400,000 distinct CDR3 sequences, with 43% found just once. V and J are TRBV7-9 and TRBJ2-3; D is tentatively TRBD1 or TRBD2 (5 bases each). The source material was PBMCs, sampled before TCRalphabeta/CD19-depleted stem cell transplant. The receptor was isolated from a girl aged 2-10 years with aplastic anemia, due to receive a stem cell transplant. The CDR3 DNA sequence: TGTGCCAGCAGCTTATGGACCGCCGGGGACCCAGATACGCAGTATTTT. Protein product: CASSLWTAGDPDTQYF.